One and the same sample provided the 2 T cell receptor beta chains below, sequenced in a study of T-cell memory formation after mild COVID-19. TCRdb fed the 5' RACE reads into MiXCR, producing one record per CDR3 protein. Of approximately 300,000 distinct CDR3 sequences in the sample, about a sixth were seen once. Sample: PBMCs or a T cell subset sorted from them (not recorded which). These TCRs come from a man aged 18-30 years who had mild COVID-19 (a few samples of this study predate the infection). Cell type and time point are not known.

The rearrangement uses TRBV9 and TRBJ2-5; 11 bases match TRBD2. The CDR3 extends over 15 amino acids. V gave up 2 bases and J gave up 4 bases; unmatched junction bases: 4. In germline, CDR1 is SGDLS, CDR2 YYNGEE. The CDR3 region is CASSVEGLAVETQYF. In DNA form, the CDR3 reads TGTGCCAGCAGCGTTGAGGGACTAGCGGTAGAGACCCAGTACTTC.

This clonotype has only a few counts. The rearrangement uses TRBV20-1 and TRBJ2-3, with a possible D match to TRBD1 (5 bases). The CDR3 length is 15 residues. The ends were cut back, 3 bases at V and 1 base at J, with 14 bases in the middle. CDR1 and CDR2 from the germline V gene are DFQATT and SNEGSKA (reference sequence). The CDR3 reads CSASPQGRGTDTQYF. CDR3 nucleotide sequence: TGCAGTGCTAGCCCCCAGGGTCGGGGCACAGATACGCAGTATTTT.